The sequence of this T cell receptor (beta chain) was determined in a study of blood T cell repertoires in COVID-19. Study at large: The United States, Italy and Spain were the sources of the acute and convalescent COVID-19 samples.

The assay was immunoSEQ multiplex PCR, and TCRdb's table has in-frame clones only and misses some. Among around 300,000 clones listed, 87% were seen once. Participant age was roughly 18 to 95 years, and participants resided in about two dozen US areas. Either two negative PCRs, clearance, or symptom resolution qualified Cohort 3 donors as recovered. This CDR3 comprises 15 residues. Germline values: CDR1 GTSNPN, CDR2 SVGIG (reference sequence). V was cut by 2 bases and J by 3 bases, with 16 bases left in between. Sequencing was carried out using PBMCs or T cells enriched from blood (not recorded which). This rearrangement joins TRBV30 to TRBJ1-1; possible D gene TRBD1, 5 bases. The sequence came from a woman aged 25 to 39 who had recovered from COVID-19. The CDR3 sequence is CAWSPPTRQHTEAFF. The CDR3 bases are TGTGCCTGGAGTCCTCCCACCCGACAGCACACTGAAGCTTTCTTT.